The T cell receptor beta chain under discussion was sequenced for a study of T cell changes during pregnancy in multiple sclerosis (dated by TCRdb to between 2019 and 2020). Looking at the study overall: The study looked at changes in the T cell repertoire across pregnancy in women with multiple sclerosis.

With respect to this clone: The antigen it recognizes is unknown. Base qualities are not at hand, and no much larger clone is one base apart.

Libraries were built with the immunoSEQ multiplex PCR assay. The immuneACCESS repertoire file appears here via TCRdb, limited to in-frame rearrangements. These files lack a portion of the clones; in checked studies, under half of the deficit traces to unresolved V genes, and the cause of the others is not known. The sample table records roughly 100,000 clones; approximately 90% of these occur just once. The top ten constitute 0.93% of the sample. Spanning cysteine to phenylalanine, the CDR3 consists of 16 amino acids. Of all the DNA, just the CDR3 is kept, 48 bases in frame from base 1. Trimming removed 7 bases from V and 2 bases from J, leaving 18 bases between the germline ends. Based on the germline V gene (reference sequence), the CDR1 and CDR2 sequences are SGHNT and YYREEE.

The sequence derives from a female donor with multiple sclerosis, enrolled in a pregnancy study. The specimen comprised peripheral blood, sampled after pregnancy. This chain joins TRBV5-4 to TRBJ2-2; a tentative D match to TRBD2 spans 7 bases. This receptor has the CDR3 CASRSGGRTNTGELFF. Read as DNA, the sequence is TGTGCCAGCCGGTCCGGGGGGCGGACAAACACCGGGGAGCTGTTTTTT.